A few counts support the clone carrying this T cell receptor beta chain. Per the study methods: By means of reference gene primer amplification, nucleated cell counts were estimated. Assay used: immunoSEQ multiplex PCR; TCRdb lists only in-frame clones, some missing. From that table come the V and J calls and clone size; the DNA was used to work out D and trimming. The data show just over 60,000 clones, under 85% seen once. This entry is derived from a study of blood T cell repertoires in COVID-19. Germline-derived CDR1 and CDR2 are SGHRS and YFSETQ. The V end was cut by 0 bases, the J end by 4 bases, with 11 bases between. The CDR3 is 15 residues long.

V usage is TRBV5-1 and J usage is TRBJ1-5; D ambiguous. The sequence came from a woman aged 80 or older with active or convalescent COVID-19. The specimen was peripheral blood. The DNA of the CDR3 is TGCGCCAGCAGCTTGGCGTTCGGAGCAAATCAGCCCCAGCATTTT. Amino acids: CASSLAFGANQPQHF.